A selection of T cell receptor beta chains follows, all from one sample in a study of technical replicates of blood from a handful of donors. The assay was immunoSEQ multiplex PCR, and TCRdb's table has in-frame clones only and misses some. The sample comprises some 48,000 clones, about 94% of which are singletons, and under 4% rests with the top ten. Sequenced sample: PBMCs. These receptors were obtained from a human donor in good health. Some clones in this sample may be carry-over from other donors' samples. The CDR3 runs from the conserved cysteine through the conserved F or W. D genes are given only for firm matches. Rows may omit the clone size; those that give it use once, few, many or a size class.

j_call	d_call	v_call	clone_size	cdr3_aa	cdr3_nt
TRBJ2-1	TRBD2	TRBV12-5	NA	CASGLGLAYNEQFF	TGTGCTAGTGGCCTGGGACTAGCCTACAATGAGCAGTTCTTC
TRBJ1-6	NA	TRBV18	NA	CASSPSEGPNSPLHF	TGTGCCAGCTCACCATCCGAGGGCCCCAATTCACCCCTCCACTTT
TRBJ2-7	NA	TRBV7-6	once	CASSFSTSGEQYF	TGTGCCAGCAGCTTTTCCACTAGTGGCGAGCAGTACTTC
TRBJ2-1	TRBD2	TRBV4-1	NA	CASSLYSGGNEQFF	TGCGCCAGCAGCTTATATAGCGGGGGCAATGAGCAGTTCTTC
TRBJ2-1	TRBD2	TRBV7-2	NA	CASSPSGLAGGLEQFF	TGTGCCAGCAGCCCCTCTGGACTAGCGGGGGGGCTTGAGCAGTTCTTC
TRBJ1-1	TRBD1	TRBV30	once	CAWRQGYAEAFF	TGTGCCTGGAGACAGGGGTACGCTGAAGCTTTCTTT
TRBJ2-3	NA	TRBV5-6	NA	CASSLDSGSTDTQYF	TGTGCCAGCAGCTTGGACAGCGGGTCCACAGATACGCAGTATTTT
TRBJ2-4	TRBD1	TRBV18	NA	CASSLGQGNIQYF	TGTGCCAGCTCACTCGGACAGGGGAACATTCAGTACTTC
TRBJ1-1	TRBD1	TRBV4-3	NA	CASSTQTGIRPEAFF	TGCGCCAGCAGCACCCAGACAGGGATCCGCCCTGAAGCTTTCTTT
TRBJ2-3	TRBD2	TRBV2	NA	CASRDPRGAGGSTDTQYF	TGTGCCAGCAGAGACCCGCGGGGGGCGGGGGGGAGCACAGATACGCAGTATTTT
TRBJ1-1	TRBD1	TRBV7-3	NA	CASSLTGVTEAFF	TGTGCCAGCAGCTTGACAGGGGTGACTGAAGCTTTCTTT
TRBJ1-2	NA	TRBV5-5	NA	CASSLDPNRVGYGYTF	TGTGCCAGCAGCTTGGACCCTAACAGGGTTGGCTATGGCTACACCTTC
TRBJ1-5	TRBD1	TRBV7-9	NA	CASSGGQGYNQPQHF	TGTGCCAGCAGCGGGGGACAGGGGTACAATCAGCCCCAGCATTTT
TRBJ2-7	NA	TRBV18	NA	CASSPLGGGLLYEQYF	TGTGCCAGCTCACCACTCGGAGGGGGCCTATTGTACGAGCAGTACTTC
TRBJ1-2	TRBD1	TRBV5-4	NA	CASSSGQGTYGYTF	TGTGCCAGCAGCTCGGGACAGGGGACATATGGCTACACCTTC
TRBJ1-2	NA	TRBV14	NA	CASSQETGGYTF	TGTGCCAGCAGCCAAGAGACGGGTGGCTACACCTTC
TRBJ1-5	NA	TRBV9	NA	CASSVGDSFNQPQHF	TGTGCCAGCAGCGTAGGTGACAGTTTCAATCAGCCCCAGCATTTT
TRBJ2-2	TRBD2	TRBV27	NA	CASRDLAGVFVGTGELFF	TGTGCCAGCAGGGATCTAGCGGGAGTTTTCGTAGGCACCGGGGAGCTGTTTTTT
TRBJ1-3	NA	TRBV5-6	NA	CASSLRGLAGNTIYF	TGTGCCAGCAGCTTACGAGGGTTGGCAGGAAACACCATATATTTT
TRBJ2-7	TRBD1	TRBV30	NA	CAWSTGTGVYEQYF	TGTGCCTGGAGTACCGGGACAGGGGTTTACGAGCAGTACTTC
TRBJ2-2	NA	TRBV5-1	NA	CASSLLNPGELFF	TGCGCCAGCAGCCTACTAAACCCCGGGGAGCTGTTTTTT
TRBJ1-2	NA	TRBV18	NA	CASSPFRDTDYTF	TGTGCCAGCTCACCTTTCCGGGACACCGACTACACCTTC
TRBJ2-3	NA	TRBV2	NA	CASSRPWAGNTDTQYF	TGTGCCAGCAGCCGACCCTGGGCGGGTAACACAGATACGCAGTATTTT
TRBJ1-2	TRBD1	TRBV25-1	NA	CASSPGQNYGYTF	TGTGCCAGCAGTCCGGGACAGAACTATGGCTACACCTTC
TRBJ2-5	TRBD2	TRBV4-1	NA	CASSQPGLAGGLQETQYF	TGCGCCAGCAGCCAACCGGGACTAGCGGGGGGGCTGCAAGAGACCCAGTACTTC
TRBJ2-3	TRBD2	TRBV7-9	NA	CASRGLAGDTQYF	TGTGCCAGCAGGGGACTAGCGGGAGATACGCAGTATTTT
TRBJ1-1	TRBD1	TRBV19	NA	CASSIDRWYFARGPTEAFF	TGTGCCAGTAGTATAGATCGGTGGTATTTTGCCAGGGGGCCCACTGAAGCTTTCTTT
TRBJ2-5	TRBD2	TRBV5-1	NA	CASSFQGLAGVETQYF	TGCGCCAGCAGCTTTCAGGGACTAGCGGGAGTTGAGACCCAGTACTTC
TRBJ2-1	TRBD2	TRBV29-1	NA	CSVANSGRAFSSYNEQFF	TGCAGCGTCGCTAATAGCGGGAGGGCCTTTAGCTCCTACAATGAGCAGTTCTTC
TRBJ1-1	TRBD1	TRBV20-1	NA	CSARTGGEAFF	TGCAGTGCCCGGACAGGGGGTGAAGCTTTCTTT
TRBJ2-3	NA	TRBV5-1	NA	CASSFGLAGPDTQYF	TGCGCCAGCAGCTTTGGCCTAGCTGGGCCAGATACGCAGTATTTT
TRBJ2-1	TRBD2	TRBV9	NA	CASSAPSGRPNEQFF	TGTGCCAGCAGCGCCCCTAGCGGGAGACCCAATGAGCAGTTCTTC
TRBJ2-5	NA	TRBV7-7	NA	CASSLGEARTQYF	TGTGCCAGCAGCTTAGGCGAGGCACGGACCCAGTACTTC
TRBJ2-2	TRBD1	TRBV30	NA	CAGTGYSSTGELFF	TGTGCCGGGACAGGGTATAGTAGCACCGGGGAGCTGTTTTTT
TRBJ1-1	NA	TRBV2	NA	CASSGQLMNTEAFF	TGTGCCAGCAGTGGACAGCTAATGAACACTGAAGCTTTCTTT
TRBJ2-2	TRBD1	TRBV7-9	NA	CASSRDSRTGELFF	TGTGCCAGCAGCCGGGACAGCAGGACCGGGGAGCTGTTTTTT
TRBJ1-2	TRBD1	TRBV25-1	NA	CASSGDSTNYGYTF	TGTGCCAGCAGTGGGGACAGTACTAACTATGGCTACACCTTC
TRBJ1-5	NA	TRBV30	NA	CAWSVPGARSNQPQHF	TGTGCCTGGAGTGTACCAGGGGCGAGGAGCAATCAGCCCCAGCATTTT
TRBJ1-4	NA	TRBV6-5	NA	CASSYRRGQSNEKLFF	TGTGCCAGCAGTTATAGGCGGGGCCAGAGTAATGAAAAACTGTTTTTT
TRBJ1-3	NA	TRBV5-1	NA	CASSLDGVQTIYF	TGCGCCAGCAGCTTGGACGGGGTCCAGACCATATATTTT
TRBJ2-1	TRBD2	TRBV4-2	NA	CASSQESLAGAVDEQFF	TGTGCCAGCAGCCAAGAGTCATTAGCGGGGGCCGTGGATGAGCAGTTCTTC
TRBJ1-4	TRBD1	TRBV7-6	NA	CASSSDRGNEKLFF	TGTGCCAGCAGCTCAGACAGGGGTAATGAAAAACTGTTTTTT
TRBJ2-3	TRBD2	TRBV9	NA	CASSVLAGVGTDTQYF	TGTGCCAGCAGCGTACTAGCGGGAGTTGGTACAGATACGCAGTATTTT
TRBJ2-7	TRBD2	TRBV5-6	NA	CASSLGLADSYEQYF	TGTGCCAGCAGCTTGGGGCTAGCGGATTCCTACGAGCAGTACTTC
TRBJ2-5	NA	TRBV7-2	NA	CASSLSSLQTRSSRETQYF	TGTGCCAGCAGCTTATCTTCTCTTCAGACTAGATCGAGTCGTGAGACCCAGTACTTC
TRBJ1-6	NA	TRBV10-3	NA	CAINRALEAPLHF	TGTGCCATCAATCGGGCCCTGGAGGCACCCCTCCACTTT
TRBJ2-2	NA	TRBV5-1	NA	CASSQPYRVPMRGELFF	TGCGCCAGCAGCCAACCTTACAGGGTACCAATGAGGGGGGAGCTGTTTTTT
TRBJ2-7	NA	TRBV15	NA	CATSRNKGPYEQYF	TGTGCCACCAGCAGAAACAAGGGGCCTTACGAGCAGTACTTC
TRBJ1-1	NA	TRBV4-1	once	CASSPIGRGEAFF	TGCGCCAGCAGCCCAATAGGACGGGGTGAAGCTTTCTTT
TRBJ2-2	NA	TRBV6-1	NA	CAGEGGRRPGELFF	TGCGCCGGGGAGGGGGGGCGTCGGCCCGGGGAGCTGTTTTTT
TRBJ2-3	TRBD2	TRBV11-3	NA	CASSSAGRGSTDTQYF	TGTGCCAGCAGCTCCGCGGGGCGGGGGAGCACAGATACGCAGTATTTT
TRBJ1-2	NA	TRBV19	NA	CASSSRQTSYGYTF	TGTGCCAGTAGTTCCCGACAGACCAGCTATGGCTACACCTTC
TRBJ2-7	NA	TRBV30	NA	CAWSVIPLNYEQYF	TGTGCCTGGAGTGTAATCCCTCTGAACTACGAGCAGTACTTC
TRBJ1-5	TRBD1	TRBV7-7	NA	CASGKDRVSGGASNQPQHF	TGTGCCAGCGGCAAAGACAGGGTAAGCGGAGGGGCTAGCAATCAGCCCCAGCATTTT
TRBJ1-1	NA	TRBV25-1	NA	CASSALGGSNMNTEAFF	TGTGCCAGCAGTGCCCTAGGGGGTTCCAACATGAACACTGAAGCTTTCTTT
TRBJ1-1	TRBD1	TRBV11-2	NA	CASSFFPGQVNTEAFF	TGTGCCAGCAGCTTTTTCCCCGGACAGGTGAACACTGAAGCTTTCTTT
TRBJ1-1	NA	TRBV7-2	NA	CASSLTRVSRTEAFF	TGTGCCAGCAGCTTGACTCGGGTGAGTCGGACTGAAGCTTTCTTT
TRBJ1-3	NA	TRBV7-6	NA	CASSNGLSGNTIYF	TGTGCCAGCAGCAACGGGTTATCTGGAAACACCATATATTTT
TRBJ2-1	TRBD2	TRBV5-4	NA	CASSIPSGRGNEQFF	TGTGCCAGCAGCATCCCTAGCGGGAGGGGCAATGAGCAGTTCTTC